Shown below are 24 T cell receptor beta chains from a single sample sequenced in a study of cytomegalovirus exposure and HLA in healthy donors. Primers included in the PCR were 60 Vbeta and 13 Jbeta primers. Data came from immunoSEQ multiplex PCR; TCRdb stores just in-frame clones and leaves some out. The profile shows approximately 110,000 clones, approximately 80% of them singletons. Input material: PBMCs. These TCRs come from a middle-aged woman in good health and CMV-seropositive.

This sequence joins TRBV30 and TRBJ1-1; perhaps TRBD1 as D (6 bases). Germline CDR1 GTSNPN, CDR2 SVGIG (reference sequence). This CDR3 spans 13 amino acids. Trimming removed 3 bases at V and 7 bases at J, with 15 bases between. The CDR3 coding sequence is TGTGCCTGGAGGCCAGGGGAACATGATGAAGCTTTCTTT. It encodes CAWRPGEHDEAFF.

The chain joins TRBV4-1 to TRBJ2-5, with D unclear. The J call may be wrong; the DNA end is better matched by TRBJ2-7. This CDR3 is 13 amino acids long. Germline V lookup: CDR1 MGHRA, CDR2 YSYEKL. The CDR3 reads CASSPTGDVEQYF. CDR3 bases: TGCGCCAGCAGCCCCACCGGAGACGTCGAGCAGTACTTC.

V is TRBV5-1 and J is TRBJ2-2, with D possibly matching TRBD1 (6 bases). CDR1 is SGHRS and CDR2 is YFSETQ in the germline V gene. The CDR3 length is 13 residues. Trimming left V 2 bases short and J 5 bases short, with 7 bases between. The CDR3 region is CASSLGGTGELFF. CDR3 sequence (DNA): TGCGCCAGCAGCTTAGGGGGAACCGGGGAGCTGTTTTTT.

The genes are TRBV11-2 and TRBJ2-3; 10 nucleotides agree with TRBD2. V shed 5 bases, J shed 6 bases, and the junction held 11 bases outside the gene matches. Germline V CDR1 and CDR2: SGHAT, FQNNGV. This CDR3 contains 16 residues. The CDR3: CASSPAGLAAPDTQYF. The CDR3, as DNA: TGTGCCAGCAGCCCCGCCGGACTAGCGGCCCCGGATACGCAGTATTTT.

The J gene is TRBJ2-1, the V gene TRBV11-3; maybe TRBD1 (5 bases). Germline lookup yields CDR1 SGHNT and CDR2 YENEEA. The CDR3 is 13 residues long. V was shortened by 5 bases and J by 6 bases, with 11 bases between the two germline ends. DNA for the CDR3: TGTGCCAGCAGCGGTAGGGGCCCCAATGAGCAGTTCTTC. Residues: CASSGRGPNEQFF.

J is TRBJ2-7 and V is TRBV9, with TRBD2 as a possible D gene (6 bases). CDR1 and CDR2 from the germline V gene are SGDLS and YYNGEE. This CDR3 contains 14 residues. Deletions cut 0 bases from V and 5 bases from J, with 12 bases between. CDR3 bases: TGTGCCAGCAGCGTAGGCCCGGGACTGGACGAGCAGTACTTC. It is translated as CASSVGPGLDEQYF.

This clone has more than one count but fewer than ten. The CDR3 nucleotides are TGTGCCAGCAGCTTTGGCAGGGCTGGCACTGAAGCTTTCTTT. This codes for CASSFGRAGTEAFF. This chain connects TRBV7-9 to TRBJ1-1; possibly TRBD1 for D (5 bases). Germline V gene data show CDR1 as SEHNR and CDR2 as FQNEAQ (reference sequence). The CDR3 is 14 amino acids. Trimming removed 3 bases at V and 4 bases at J, with 12 bases between. The complete variable domain, with remaining parts taken from reference TRBV7-9 and TRBJ1-1, reads DTGVSQNPRHKITKRGQNVTFRCDPISEHNRLYWYRQTLGQGPEFLTYFQNEAQLEKSRLLSDRFSAERPKGSFSTLEIQRTEQGDSAMYLCASSFGRAGTEAFFGQGTRLTVV.

The chain carries TRBV5-4 and TRBJ2-1, with 10 bases identical to TRBD2. CDR1 and CDR2 (germline): SGHNT, YYREEE (reference sequence). CDR3 size: 15 residues. The J segment lost 9 bases and the V segment lost 0 bases, leaving 6 bases of the junction unmatched. The CDR3 here is CASSLGLAGVCEQFF. DNA of the CDR3: TGTGCCAGCAGCTTGGGTCTAGCGGGAGTATGTGAGCAGTTCTTC.

V is TRBV5-1 and J is TRBJ2-2, with TRBD1 as a possible D gene (6 bases). The CDR3 has 14 amino acids. Germline CDR1 is SGHRS and CDR2 is YFSETQ. V was pared by 4 bases and J by 8 bases, with 15 bases between. This CDR3 reads CASSPGDATGELFF. As DNA, the CDR3 is TGCGCCAGCAGCCCAGGGGACGCCACGGGGGAGCTGTTTTTT.

As to this clone: This specimen includes other DNA sequences encoding the same CDR3. This chain uses TRBV28 with TRBJ2-7, with D possibly being TRBD2 (6 bases). V dropped 2 bases and J dropped 7 bases, with 12 bases sitting between them. The CDR3 sequence is 13 residues long. Germline V gene sequence: CDR1 MDHEN, CDR2 SYDVKM. The CDR3 nucleotides read TGTGCCAGCAGTTTAACGGGAGTCGGGGAGCAGTACTTC. Its translation is CASSLTGVGEQYF.

The chain carries TRBV18 and TRBJ2-1, with D perhaps matching TRBD2 (6 bases). This CDR3 is built from 14 residues. Looked up from germline, CDR1 is KGHSH and CDR2 is LQKENI. The V end was cut by 4 bases, the J end by 9 bases, with 16 bases between. The CDR3 region is CASSRDSGGGEQFF. For the CDR3, the DNA is TGTGCCAGCTCACGGGACTCCGGGGGAGGTGAGCAGTTCTTC. Full variable domain (rest looked up from reference TRBV18 and TRBJ2-1): NAGVMQNPRHLVRRRGQEARLRCSPMKGHSHVYWYRQLPEEGLKFMVYLQKENIIDESGMPKERFSAEFPKEGPSILRIQQVVRGDSAAYFCASSRDSGGGEQFFGPGTRLTVL.

This clone occurred a few times. The CDR3 loop reads CATSRQSGTSLHEQYF. CDR3 nucleotide sequence: TGTGCCACCAGCAGGCAATCCGGGACTAGCTTACACGAGCAGTACTTC. The V call is TRBV15, the J call TRBJ2-7, with 9 bases matching TRBD2. The ends lost 3 bases at V and 5 bases at J; junction bases unmatched: 11. The CDR3 loop spans 16 amino acids. CDR1 and CDR2 from the germline V gene are LNHNV and YYDKDF (reference sequence).

The V call is TRBV27, the J call TRBJ2-5; 8 bases agree with TRBD1. The J call is in doubt because the DNA end fits TRBJ2-7 better. The germline CDR1 and CDR2 sequences are MNHEY and SMNVEV (reference sequence). There are 13 residues in the CDR3. In DNA, the CDR3 is TGTGCCAGCACCGGACAGGGTAGCTACGAGCAGTACTTC. It yields the protein CASTGQGSYEQYF.

This clone was counted once. The gene calls are TRBV11-2 and TRBJ2-3; possible D gene TRBD2, 6 bases. This CDR3 has 15 amino acids. Germline V gene data show CDR1 as SGHAT and CDR2 as FQNNGV. Trimming left V 2 bases short and J 5 bases short, with 14 bases between. The CDR3 sequence: CASSLFGGEQDTQYF. The CDR3 DNA is TGTGCCAGCAGCTTATTCGGAGGGGAACAAGATACGCAGTATTTT. Supplemented by reference TRBV11-2 and TRBJ2-3, the full variable domain reads EAGVAQSPRYKIIEKRQSVAFWCNPISGHATLYWYQQILGQGPKLLIQFQNNGVVDDSQLPKDRFSAERLKGVDSTLKIQPAKLEDSAVYLCASSLFGGEQDTQYFGPGTRLTVL.

The genes are TRBV5-1 and TRBJ1-1; TRBD1 matches at 8 bases. In germline, CDR1 is SGHRS, CDR2 YFSETQ. The CDR3 has 15 residues. V gave up 4 bases and J gave up 5 bases; unmatched junction bases: 10. CDR3 sequence reads: CASSRTGQGNTEAFF. The CDR3, as DNA: TGCGCCAGCAGCCGAACAGGACAGGGAAATACTGAAGCTTTCTTT.

V gene TRBV6-1 combines with J gene TRBJ2-3; TRBD1 aligns across 9 bases. V was clipped by 6 bases and J by 14 bases; unmatched bases: 9. The CDR3 runs 12 residues. Germline values: CDR1 MNHNS, CDR2 SASEGT. CDR3 DNA: TGTGCCAGCAGACCGGGACAGGGCTCGCCGTATTTT. It is translated as CASRPGQGSPYF.

V usage is TRBV19 and J usage is TRBJ1-2, with unresolved D. V was shortened by 3 bases and J by 6 bases, with 20 bases between the two germline ends. CDR1 is LNHDA and CDR2 is SQIVND in the germline V gene (reference sequence). This CDR3 contains 16 residues. CDR3 in amino acids: CASSIPIAGPKNGYTF. Written as DNA, the CDR3 is TGTGCCAGTAGTATCCCTATTGCGGGCCCAAAGAATGGCTACACCTTC.

V is TRBV19 and J is TRBJ1-1; no clear D. V lost 3 bases to trimming and J lost 4 bases, with 18 bases between them. This CDR3 contains 16 residues. CDR1 LNHDA and CDR2 SQIVND come from the germline V gene (reference sequence). CDR3 sequence: CASSILFGDSGTEAFF. CDR3 DNA: TGTGCCAGTAGTATTCTTTTCGGGGATAGCGGCACTGAAGCTTTCTTT.

The V and J genes are TRBV11-2 and TRBJ2-5, with 7 bases identical to TRBD1. Near its end, the DNA agrees better with TRBJ2-7, so the J call may be wrong. Per the germline V gene, CDR1 is SGHAT and CDR2 is FQNNGV. This CDR3 is 13 amino acids long. The CDR3 is CASRRTGVYEQYF. CDR3 coding DNA: TGTGCCAGCAGGAGGACAGGCGTCTACGAGCAGTACTTC.

This clone came up once. This chain connects TRBV5-1 to TRBJ2-1; 14 nucleotides match TRBD2. The trim removed 4 bases at V and 7 bases at J, leaving 10 bases unmatched. The CDR3 totals 17 residues. Germline CDR1 reads SGHRS; CDR2 reads YFSETQ. As DNA, the CDR3 is TGCGCCAGCAGCCTAGGACTAGCGGGAGGACTTGGGAATGAGCAGTTCTTC. Protein: CASSLGLAGGLGNEQFF.

The chain recombines TRBV18 with TRBJ2-2; tentatively, D is TRBD2 (6 bases). The CDR3 runs 15 residues. V dropped 4 bases and J dropped 0 bases, with 9 bases sitting between them. Germline V gene lookup returns CDR1 KGHSH and CDR2 LQKENI. CDR3 bases: TGTGCCAGCTCACGCGGGGACTCGAACACCGGGGAGCTGTTTTTT. It codes for CASSRGDSNTGELFF.

The chain links TRBV6-5 to TRBJ2-7, with 9 bases aligning to TRBD1. CDR1 MNHEY and CDR2 SVGAGI come from the germline V gene. The CDR3 runs 14 residues. The J segment lost 2 bases and the V segment lost 5 bases, leaving 4 bases of the junction unmatched. In DNA, the CDR3 is TGTGCCAGCAGTAGGGACAGGGAAGCCTACGAGCAGTACTTC. This sequence encodes CASSRDREAYEQYF.

The rearrangement joins TRBV28 to TRBJ2-2, with 7 bases that match TRBD2. CDR3 size: 17 residues. V shed 1 base and J 4 bases; nucleotides not matched to a gene: 9. Germline CDR1 and CDR2: MDHEN and SYDVKM. The CDR3 region is CASSLSFSGWGTGELFF. The CDR3 region has the DNA TGTGCCAGCAGTTTATCCTTTAGCGGGTGGGGCACCGGGGAGCTGTTTTTT.

Concerning this clone: At the DNA level, this CDR3 is encoded by other sequences in the same sample as well. The rearrangement links TRBV28 to TRBJ2-7; 8 positions match TRBD2. The CDR3 length is 14 residues. Germline CDR1 MDHEN, CDR2 SYDVKM. Trimming at V came to 5 bases and at J to 1 base, leaving 4 bases not matched to a gene. The chain's CDR3 is CASSPSGSSYEQYF. DNA of the CDR3: TGTGCCAGCAGTCCCAGCGGGAGTTCCTACGAGCAGTACTTC.